This T cell receptor beta chain was recorded in a study of cytomegalovirus exposure and HLA in healthy donors. Findings and limits, study-wide: Reported performance of the classifier showed diagnosis of cytomegalovirus status with high specificity and sensitivity. Across donors, sequencing depth was assumed by presence/absence analyses to be roughly uniform. A later analysis found common viral pathogens apparently linked to several of the most significant clusters. With later analysis, a missense DCLRE1C variant became linked to TCR beta V- and J-gene trimming.

As for this clone: Its specificity is not known.

The V gene's germline CDR1 is SQVTM and CDR2 ANQGSEA. The CDR3 is made up of 12 amino acids. Trimming removed 4 bases from V and 6 bases from J, with 10 bases in between. The PCR employed 60 Vbeta primers together with 13 Jbeta primers. The method was immunoSEQ multiplex PCR; TCRdb's version includes in-frame clones alone and lacks a portion of them. The table records approximately 150,000 clones, roughly 73% of them present only once. What was sequenced was PBMCs. V is TRBV29-1 and J is TRBJ1-5; no firm D call. This receptor was obtained from a man aged 35 to 55 in good health and CMV-seronegative. The CDR3 sequence is CSVGDPFQPQHF. In DNA, the CDR3 is TGCAGCGTTGGAGACCCCTTTCAGCCCCAGCATTTT.